This entry features one T cell receptor (beta chain) sequence. There is no known antigen for this receptor. No base qualities exist here, and no much larger clone lies one base off it. The data were taken from a study of brain T cells in children with intractable seizures (dated by TCRdb to about 2021). With regard to the full study: As a first screen for immune gene transcripts, resected brain tissue from some 50 pediatric epilepsy surgery cases was run on a NanoString immunology panel. Of the roughly twelve selected surgery cases, pre-surgery blood was also sequenced for eight, so four had brain tissue only.

Broad study findings and their caveats: Because sequencing depth was different between pre-surgery and post-surgery blood, clones absent from the pre-surgery sample may reflect undersampling. The patients' HCMV serostatus was not known, and viral specificity was inferred solely from CDR3 sequence similarity.

TCR beta chain sequences were generated from genomic DNA using the immunoSEQ assay. On the study's bioinformatics: CDR3 sequences not starting with the conserved framework cysteine at position 104 were manually removed. To get clonality, the normalized Shannon's Diversity Index was subtracted from one, giving values from 0 (maximal diversity) to 1 (oligoclonal). Chi-squared comparison-of-proportions tests assessed whether the same CDR3 differed in frequency between samples, such as brain versus blood. Public clonotypes were identified through searches of immuneACCESS, and similarity to known antiviral clonotypes was evaluated with the VDJdb browser. TCRdb retrieved this table from immuneACCESS and kept in-frame rearrangements only. Not all clones are present; in checked studies, unresolved V genes account for under half, and no reason is known for the remainder. The DNA was the basis for D and trimming; V, J and clone size are from that table. This sample gives 300,000 to 400,000 clones in total; roughly 92% of them show up just once. Jointly, the top ten make up 5% to 7% of the sample.

Interpreted using the paper, the time point label stands for: blood from clinic visit 5 months post-surgery; TSC patient then seizure free. The surgery cases showing the highest brain T cell transcript signatures were chosen for TCR beta chain sequencing of brain tissue and, when available, of blood. Prior to surgery, the patients had been treated with at least one anti-epileptic drug. TCR-sequenced patients were children with drug-resistant epilepsy due to tuberous sclerosis complex, focal cortical dysplasia, Rasmussen encephalitis or hemimegalencephaly. Bulk genomic DNA was extracted from unsorted brain tissue and whole blood with the Monarch genomic DNA purification kit. Looking up the germline V gene (reference sequence) yields CDR1 SEHNR and CDR2 FQNEAQ. The V and J ends are trimmed by 2 bases and 1 base, leaving 8 bases between them. There are 15 amino acids in the CDR3, from cysteine to phenylalanine inclusive. The retained sequence is limited to the CDR3, 45 bases, with the frame set at the first base.

This material consisted of peripheral blood, taken about 5 months after surgery. The chain joins TRBV7-9 to TRBJ2-2; the D gene cannot be named for sure. The TCR sequence derives from a boy in the first two years of life with tuberous sclerosis and intractable seizures. This receptor has the CDR3 CASSLRGRNTGELFF. The bases read TGTGCCAGCAGCTTAAGAGGAAGGAACACCGGGGAGCTGTTTTTT.